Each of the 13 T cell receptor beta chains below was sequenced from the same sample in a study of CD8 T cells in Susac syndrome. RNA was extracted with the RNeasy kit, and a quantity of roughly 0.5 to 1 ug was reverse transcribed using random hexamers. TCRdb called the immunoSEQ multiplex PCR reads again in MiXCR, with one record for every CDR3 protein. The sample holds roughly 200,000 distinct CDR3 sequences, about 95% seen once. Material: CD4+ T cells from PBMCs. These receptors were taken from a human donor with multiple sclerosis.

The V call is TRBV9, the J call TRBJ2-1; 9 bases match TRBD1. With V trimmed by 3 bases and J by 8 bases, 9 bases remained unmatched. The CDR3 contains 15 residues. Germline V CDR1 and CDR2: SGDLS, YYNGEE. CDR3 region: CASSAEGQGQDEQFF. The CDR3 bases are TGTGCCAGCAGCGCAGAGGGACAGGGCCAGGATGAGCAGTTCTTC.

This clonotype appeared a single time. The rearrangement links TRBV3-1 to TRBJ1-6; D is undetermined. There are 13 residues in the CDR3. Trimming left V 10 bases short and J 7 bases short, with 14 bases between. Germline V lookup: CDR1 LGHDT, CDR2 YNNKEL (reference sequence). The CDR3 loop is CATGRAFNSPLHF. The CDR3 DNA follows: TGTGCCACCGGTCGGGCCTTCAATTCACCCCTCCACTTT.

This CDR3 is CASRMGRQETQYF. CDR3 sequence (DNA): TGTGCCAGCAGAATGGGGAGGCAAGAGACCCAGTACTTC. This chain links TRBV28 with TRBJ2-5; TRBD2 is a possible D gene (6 bases). The CDR3 sequence is 13 residues long. V was trimmed by 6 bases and J by 2 bases, leaving 10 bases between them. The germline CDR1 and CDR2 sequences are MDHEN and SYDVKM.

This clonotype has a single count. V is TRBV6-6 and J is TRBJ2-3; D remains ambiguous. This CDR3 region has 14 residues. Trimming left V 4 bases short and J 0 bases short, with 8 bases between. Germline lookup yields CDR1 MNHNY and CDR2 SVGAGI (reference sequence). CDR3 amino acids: CASSSGRSTDTQYF. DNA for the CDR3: TGTGCCAGCAGTTCCGGACGGAGCACAGATACGCAGTATTTT.

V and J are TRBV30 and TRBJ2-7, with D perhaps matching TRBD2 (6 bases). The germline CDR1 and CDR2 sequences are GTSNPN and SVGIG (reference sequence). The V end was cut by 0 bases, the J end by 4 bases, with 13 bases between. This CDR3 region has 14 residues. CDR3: CAWSVLRGKYEQYF. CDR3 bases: TGTGCCTGGAGTGTCCTTCGGGGGAAGTACGAGCAGTACTTC.

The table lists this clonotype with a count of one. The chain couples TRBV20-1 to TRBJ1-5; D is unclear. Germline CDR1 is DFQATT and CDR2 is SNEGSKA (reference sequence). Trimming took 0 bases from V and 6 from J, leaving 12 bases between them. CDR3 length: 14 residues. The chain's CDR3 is CSARDPGERQPQHF. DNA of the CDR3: TGCAGTGCTAGAGATCCAGGTGAGCGTCAGCCCCAGCATTTT.

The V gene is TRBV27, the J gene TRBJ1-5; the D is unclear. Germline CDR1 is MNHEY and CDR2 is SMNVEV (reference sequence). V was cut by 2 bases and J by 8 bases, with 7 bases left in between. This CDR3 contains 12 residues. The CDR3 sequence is CASSLRTEPQHF. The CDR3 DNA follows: TGTGCCAGCAGTTTAAGGACGGAGCCCCAGCATTTT.

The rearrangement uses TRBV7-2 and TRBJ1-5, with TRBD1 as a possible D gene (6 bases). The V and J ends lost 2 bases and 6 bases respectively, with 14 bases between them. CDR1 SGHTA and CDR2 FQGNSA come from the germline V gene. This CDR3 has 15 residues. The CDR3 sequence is CASSLNGGGGQPQHF. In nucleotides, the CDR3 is TGTGCCAGCAGCTTAAATGGAGGGGGAGGTCAGCCCCAGCATTTT.

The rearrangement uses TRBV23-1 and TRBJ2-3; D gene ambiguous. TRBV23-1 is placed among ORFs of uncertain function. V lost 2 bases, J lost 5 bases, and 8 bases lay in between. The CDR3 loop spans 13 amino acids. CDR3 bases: TGCGCCAGCAGTCAACCGGTCGGAGATACGCAGTATTTT. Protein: CASSQPVGDTQYF.

The CDR3 sequence is CASSSHEILGVYGYTF. CDR3 sequence (DNA): TGTGCCAGCAGTTCTCATGAGATCCTTGGGGTCTATGGCTACACCTTC. The chain uses TRBV12-3 or TRBV12-4 and TRBJ1-2; D unclear. Between the trimmed V and J ends, which lost 4 bases and 4 bases, there was a span of 19 bases. The CDR3 runs to 16 residues.

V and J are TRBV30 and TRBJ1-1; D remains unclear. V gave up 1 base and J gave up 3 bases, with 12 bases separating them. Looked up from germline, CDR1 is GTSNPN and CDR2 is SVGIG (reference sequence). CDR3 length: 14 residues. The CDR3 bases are TGTGCCTGGAGTGCCGAGACTATTTACACTGAAGCTTTCTTT. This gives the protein CAWSAETIYTEAFF.

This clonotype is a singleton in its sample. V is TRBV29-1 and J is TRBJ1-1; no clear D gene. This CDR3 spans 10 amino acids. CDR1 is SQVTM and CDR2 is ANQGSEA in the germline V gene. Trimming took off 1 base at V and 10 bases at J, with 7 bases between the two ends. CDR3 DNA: TGCAGCGTTGAAGGGAGCAGAGCTTTCTTT. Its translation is CSVEGSRAFF.

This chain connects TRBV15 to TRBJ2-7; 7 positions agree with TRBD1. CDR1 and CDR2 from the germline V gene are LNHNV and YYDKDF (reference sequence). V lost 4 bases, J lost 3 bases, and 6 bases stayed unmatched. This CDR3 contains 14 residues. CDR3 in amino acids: CATSTGTADYEQYV. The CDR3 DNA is TGTGCCACCAGCACCGGGACAGCCGACTACGAGCAGTACGTC.